What follows describes a single T cell receptor (beta chain). This specimen belongs to a study of blood T cells in healthy people across ages. Sample-barcoded 5' priming and a J-beta primer mix drove a second PCR of about 7 to 12 cycles. With 12 random nucleotides, a template-switch adaptor tagged each individual cDNA molecule. MiXCR was run by TCRdb on the 5' RACE reads, yielding one entry per CDR3 protein. Among 800,000 to 950,000 distinct CDR3 sequences listed, 25% to 30% were seen once. Trimming pared 2 bases from V and 5 bases from J, leaving 8 bases between. This CDR3 has 13 residues. Germline V gene data show CDR1 as SNHLY and CDR2 as FYNNEI. The data also belong to a second study, concerning T cells of mothers and their children. This second study says: Nine systemically healthy Caucasian donors: three mothers, six children. An overlap that was slightly higher, though non-significant, was seen in related mother-child pairs versus unrelated pairs.

Material: blood. This receptor was identified in a woman between 40 and 55 years old in good health. V is TRBV2 and J is TRBJ2-3; D unresolved. The CDR3 DNA is TGTGCCAGCAGTGAACGGCTTATAGATACGCAGTATTTT. Translation: CASSERLIDTQYF.